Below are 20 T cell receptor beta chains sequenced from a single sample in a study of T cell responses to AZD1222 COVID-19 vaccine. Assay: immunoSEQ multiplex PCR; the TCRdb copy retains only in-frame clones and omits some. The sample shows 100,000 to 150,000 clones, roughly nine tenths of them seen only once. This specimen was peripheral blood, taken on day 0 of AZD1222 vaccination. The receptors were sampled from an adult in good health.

The CDR3 region has the DNA TGTGCCAGCAGCTTTGCAGGGAACACAGATACGCAGTATTTT. Translated, it gives CASSFAGNTDTQYF. This chain joins TRBV7-9 and TRBJ2-3; D possibly corresponds to TRBD1 (5 bases). The CDR3 covers 14 residues. V was pared by 3 bases and J by 2 bases, with 9 bases between. Germline loops: CDR1 SEHNR, CDR2 FQNEAQ (reference sequence).

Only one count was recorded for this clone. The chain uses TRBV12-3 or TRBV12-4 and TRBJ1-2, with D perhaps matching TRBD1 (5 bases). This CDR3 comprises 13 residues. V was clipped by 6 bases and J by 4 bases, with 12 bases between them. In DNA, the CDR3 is TGTGCCAGCAGACAAACAGGACCCTATGGCTACACCTTC. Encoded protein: CASRQTGPYGYTF.

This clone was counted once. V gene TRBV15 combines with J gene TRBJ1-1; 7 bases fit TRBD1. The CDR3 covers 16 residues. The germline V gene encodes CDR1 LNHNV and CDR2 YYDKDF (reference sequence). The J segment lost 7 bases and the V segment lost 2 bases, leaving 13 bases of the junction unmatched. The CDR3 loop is CATSRFRGQLGFEAFF. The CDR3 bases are TGTGCCACCAGCAGATTTCGGGGACAGCTGGGCTTTGAAGCTTTCTTT.

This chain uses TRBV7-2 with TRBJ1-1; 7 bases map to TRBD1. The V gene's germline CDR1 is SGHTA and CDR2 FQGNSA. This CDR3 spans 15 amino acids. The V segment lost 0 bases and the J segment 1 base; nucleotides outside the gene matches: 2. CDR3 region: CASSLARDRNTEAFF. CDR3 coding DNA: TGTGCCAGCAGCTTAGCCCGGGACAGGAACACTGAAGCTTTCTTT.

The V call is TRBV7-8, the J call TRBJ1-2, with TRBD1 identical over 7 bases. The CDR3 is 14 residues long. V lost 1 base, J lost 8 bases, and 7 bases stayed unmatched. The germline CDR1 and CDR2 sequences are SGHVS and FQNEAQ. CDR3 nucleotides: TGTGCCAGCAGCTTAGGGGTGACAGGGTTCGGCTACACCTTC. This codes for CASSLGVTGFGYTF.

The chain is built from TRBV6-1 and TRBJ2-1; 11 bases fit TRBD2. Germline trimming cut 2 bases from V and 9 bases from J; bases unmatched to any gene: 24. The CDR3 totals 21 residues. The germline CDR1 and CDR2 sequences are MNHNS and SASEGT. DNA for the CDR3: TGTGCCAGCAGTGAATCCGCCCTGAGGGGCAGGGTCCTAGCGGGAGGAGGTGAGCAGTTCTTC. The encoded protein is CASSESALRGRVLAGGGEQFF.

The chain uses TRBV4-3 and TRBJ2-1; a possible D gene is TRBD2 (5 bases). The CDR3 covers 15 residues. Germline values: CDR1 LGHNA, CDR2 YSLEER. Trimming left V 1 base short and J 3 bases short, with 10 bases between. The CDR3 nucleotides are TGCGCCAGCAGCCAAGTCCCGGGGAACTACAATGAGCAGTTCTTC. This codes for CASSQVPGNYNEQFF.

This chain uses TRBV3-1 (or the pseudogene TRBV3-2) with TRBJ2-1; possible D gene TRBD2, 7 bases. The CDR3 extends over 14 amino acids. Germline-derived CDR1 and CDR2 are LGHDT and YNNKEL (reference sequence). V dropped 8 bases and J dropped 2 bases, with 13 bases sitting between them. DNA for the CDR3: TGTGCCAGCCACAAGGGGGGGGCCTACAATGAGCAGTTCTTC. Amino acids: CASHKGGAYNEQFF.

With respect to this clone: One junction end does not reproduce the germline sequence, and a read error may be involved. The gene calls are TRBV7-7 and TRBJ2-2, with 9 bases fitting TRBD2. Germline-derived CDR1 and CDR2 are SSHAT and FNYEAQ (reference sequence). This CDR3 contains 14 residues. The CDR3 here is CASSRGLATGELFF. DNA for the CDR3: TGTGCTAGCAGCCGGGGACTAGCAACCGGGGAGCTGTTTTTT. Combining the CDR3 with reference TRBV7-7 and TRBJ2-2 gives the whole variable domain GAGVSQSPRYKVTKRGQDVTLRCDPISSHATLYWYQQALGQGPEFLTYFNYEAQPDKSGLPSDRFSAERPEGSISTLTIQRTEQRDSAMYRCASSRGLATGELFFGEGSRLTVL.

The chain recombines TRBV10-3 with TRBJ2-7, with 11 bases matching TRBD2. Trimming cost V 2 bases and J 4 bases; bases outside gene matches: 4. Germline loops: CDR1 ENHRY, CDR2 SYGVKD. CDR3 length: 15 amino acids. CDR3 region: CAISEPGTSGYEQYF. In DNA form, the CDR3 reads TGTGCCATCAGTGAGCCCGGGACTAGCGGATACGAGCAGTACTTC.

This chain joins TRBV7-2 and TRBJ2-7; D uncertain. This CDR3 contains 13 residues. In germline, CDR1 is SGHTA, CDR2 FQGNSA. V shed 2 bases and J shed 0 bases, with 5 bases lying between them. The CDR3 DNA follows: TGTGCCAGCAGCTTACCGGGCTCCTACGAGCAGTACTTC. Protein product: CASSLPGSYEQYF.

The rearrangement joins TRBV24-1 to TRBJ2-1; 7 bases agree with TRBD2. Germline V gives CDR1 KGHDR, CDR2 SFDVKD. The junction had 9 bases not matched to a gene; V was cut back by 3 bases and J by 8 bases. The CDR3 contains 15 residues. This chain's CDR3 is CATSDAGLPNDEQFF. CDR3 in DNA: TGTGCCACCAGTGATGCGGGACTACCTAATGATGAGCAGTTCTTC.

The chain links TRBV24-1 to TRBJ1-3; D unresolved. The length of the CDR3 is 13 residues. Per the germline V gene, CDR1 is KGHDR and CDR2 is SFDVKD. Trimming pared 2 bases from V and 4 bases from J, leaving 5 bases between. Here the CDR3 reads CATSDWPGNTIYF. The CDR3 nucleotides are TGTGCCACCAGTGATTGGCCGGGAAACACCATATATTTT.

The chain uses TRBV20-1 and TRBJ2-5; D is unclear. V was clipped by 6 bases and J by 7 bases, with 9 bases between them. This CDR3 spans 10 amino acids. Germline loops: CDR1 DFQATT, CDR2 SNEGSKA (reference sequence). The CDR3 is CSAPFGTQYF. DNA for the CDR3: TGCAGTGCCCCCTTCGGGACCCAGTACTTC.

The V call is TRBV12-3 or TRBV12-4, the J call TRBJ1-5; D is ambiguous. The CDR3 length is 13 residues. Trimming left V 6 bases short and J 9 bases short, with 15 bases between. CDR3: CASRPDGNTPQHF. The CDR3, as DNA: TGTGCCAGCAGGCCCGACGGGAACACGCCCCAGCATTTT.

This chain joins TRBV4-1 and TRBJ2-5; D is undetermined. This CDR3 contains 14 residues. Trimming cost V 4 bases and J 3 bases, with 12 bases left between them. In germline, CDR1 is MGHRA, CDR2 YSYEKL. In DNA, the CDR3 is TGCGCCAGCAGCCGTTGGGCAGGCGAAGAGACCCAGTACTTC. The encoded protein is CASSRWAGEETQYF.

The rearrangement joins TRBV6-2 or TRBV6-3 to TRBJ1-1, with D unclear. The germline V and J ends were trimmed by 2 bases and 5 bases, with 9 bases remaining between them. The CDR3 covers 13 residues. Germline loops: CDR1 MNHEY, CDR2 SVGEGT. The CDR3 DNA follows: TGTGCCAGCAGTTACCAACTGGGGACTGAAGCTTTCTTT. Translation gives CASSYQLGTEAFF.

This CDR3 reads CASSLGRFNYGYTF. The CDR3 DNA reads TGTGCCAGCAGCTTAGGGCGTTTCAACTATGGCTACACCTTC. The chain combines TRBV7-2 with TRBJ1-2, with D hard to call. Trimming took 1 base from V and 2 from J, leaving 8 bases between them. Germline values: CDR1 SGHTA, CDR2 FQGNSA. The CDR3 spans 14 residues.

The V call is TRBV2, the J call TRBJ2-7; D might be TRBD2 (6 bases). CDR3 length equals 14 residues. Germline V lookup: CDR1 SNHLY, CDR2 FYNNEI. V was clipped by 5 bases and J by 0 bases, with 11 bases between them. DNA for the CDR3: TGTGCCAGCAGTCAGACTAGGGGCTCCTACGAGCAGTACTTC. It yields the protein CASSQTRGSYEQYF. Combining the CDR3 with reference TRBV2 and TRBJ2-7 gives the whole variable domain EPEVTQTPSHQVTQMGQEVILRCVPISNHLYFYWYRQILGQKVEFLVSFYNNEISEKSEIFDDQFSVERPDGSNFTLKIRSTKLEDSAMYFCASSQTRGSYEQYFGPGTRLTVT.

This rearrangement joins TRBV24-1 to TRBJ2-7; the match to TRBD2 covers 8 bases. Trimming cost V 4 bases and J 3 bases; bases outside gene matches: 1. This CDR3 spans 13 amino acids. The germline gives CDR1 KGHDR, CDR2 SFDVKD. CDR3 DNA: TGTGCCACCAGTGACAGCGGGAGCTACGAGCAGTACTTC. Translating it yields CATSDSGSYEQYF.